A single sample is the source of the 9 T cell receptor beta chains below, sequenced in a study of blood T cell repertoires in COVID-19 (dated by TCRdb to the early 2020s). Library prep was done by the immunoSEQ multiplex PCR assay. Held by TCRdb, this immuneACCESS table contains in-frame sequences only and omits some clones. Under half of the omission traces to an unresolved V gene where checked; the cause of the rest is unknown. The table for this sample lists 330,000 or so clones; 80% to 90% of them were counted only once. The ten most abundant clones make up approximately 1.9% of the sample. The sequenced material came from PBMCs or T cells enriched from blood (not recorded which). Source of these receptors: a man aged 35 to 55 in a cohort exposed to, infected with or recovered from COVID-19 (not recorded which).

This chain connects TRBV18 to TRBJ1-3; D possibly corresponds to TRBD1 (5 bases). V was pared by 0 bases and J by 0 bases, with 12 bases between. Looked up from germline, CDR1 is KGHSH and CDR2 is LQKENI. CDR3 length: 17 residues. CDR3 protein: CASSPPPGPFSGNTIYF. In nucleotides, the CDR3 is TGTGCCAGCTCACCACCCCCAGGGCCTTTCTCTGGAAACACCATATATTTT.

The chain carries TRBV28 and TRBJ2-1; 16 positions match TRBD2. Per the germline V gene, CDR1 is MDHEN and CDR2 is SYDVKM. This CDR3 is built from 18 residues. J lost 7 bases, V lost 6 bases, and 12 bases had no gene match. CDR3 in amino acids: CASRSGTSGRAGRNEQFF. For the CDR3, the DNA is TGTGCCAGCAGGTCCGGGACTAGCGGGAGGGCCGGGAGGAATGAGCAGTTCTTC. Using reference TRBV28 and TRBJ2-1 for the parts outside the CDR3, the full variable domain is DVKVTQSSRYLVKRTGEKVFLECVQDMDHENMFWYRQDPGLGLRLIYFSYDVKMKEKGDIPEGYSVSREKKERFSLILESASTNQTSMYLCASRSGTSGRAGRNEQFFGPGTRLTVL.

In this sample, this clone turned up once. The chain carries TRBV14 and TRBJ1-6, with a weak D call TRBD1 (5 bases). The CDR3 length is 16 residues. CDR1 is SGHDN, CDR2 FVKESK, per germline. The V and J ends lost 1 base and 7 bases respectively, with 14 bases between them. The CDR3, as DNA: TGTGCCAGCAGCCAAGGCCCAGGGTCCGTGAATTCACCCCTCCACTTT. Protein sequence: CASSQGPGSVNSPLHF.

In DNA form, the CDR3 reads TGTGCCAGCAGCTCCAAACCGGGGTATGGCTACACCTTC. As protein: CASSSKPGYGYTF. V and J are TRBV13 and TRBJ1-2; D uncertain. V was shortened by 4 bases and J by 5 bases, with 11 bases between the two germline ends. The CDR3 has 13 amino acids. Germline CDR1 PRHDT, CDR2 FYEKMQ (reference sequence). Full variable domain (remainder filled in from reference TRBV13 and TRBJ1-2): AAGVIQSPRHLIKEKRETATLKCYPIPRHDTVYWYQQGPGQDPQFLISFYEKMQSDKGSIPDRFSAQQFSDYHSELNMSSLELGDSALYFCASSSKPGYGYTFGSGTRLTVV.

The chain carries TRBV5-1 and TRBJ1-1, with TRBD1 matching over 9 bases. With V trimmed by 0 bases and J by 4 bases, 4 bases remained unmatched. Per germline, CDR1 SGHRS and CDR2 YFSETQ. CDR3 length: 15 residues. CDR3 bases: TGCGCCAGCAGCTTGGTACAGGGGGCTGGCACTGAAGCTTTCTTT. It translates to CASSLVQGAGTEAFF. The full variable domain, in which reference TRBV5-1 and TRBJ1-1 provide the parts outside the CDR3, is KAGVTQTPRYLIKTRGQQVTLSCSPISGHRSVSWYQQTPGQGLQFLFEYFSETQRNKGNFPGRFSGRQFSNSRSEMNVSTLELGDSALYLCASSLVQGAGTEAFFGQGTRLTVV.

This sequence joins TRBV5-1 and TRBJ2-7, with a possible D match to TRBD2 (5 bases). Germline lookup yields CDR1 SGHRS and CDR2 YFSETQ. The CDR3 consists of 15 residues. Trimming pared 2 bases from V and 4 bases from J, leaving 16 bases between. Here the CDR3 reads CASSFLSGRGYEQYF. In DNA form, the CDR3 reads TGCGCCAGCAGCTTCTTGAGTGGGAGAGGGTACGAGCAGTACTTC.

The J gene is TRBJ1-2, the V gene TRBV5-1, with TRBD1 identical over 7 bases. This CDR3 contains 15 residues. CDR1 is SGHRS, CDR2 YFSETQ, per germline. With 5 bases clipped from V and 4 bases from J, the junction kept 11 bases outside the gene matches. DNA for the CDR3: TGCGCCAGCAGAAATCGAACAGGGGATTCCTATGGCTACACCTTC. Its translation: CASRNRTGDSYGYTF.

J is TRBJ1-6 and V is TRBV7-9; 7 bases are shared with TRBD1. The CDR3 has 17 residues. From germline, CDR1 is SEHNR and CDR2 FQNEAQ (reference sequence). V was pared by 0 bases and J by 0 bases, with 2 bases of the junction left unmatched. The CDR3 here is CASSLARDSSYNSPLHF. CDR3 DNA: TGTGCCAGCAGCTTAGCCCGGGACAGCTCCTATAATTCACCCCTCCACTTT. The whole variable domain, remainder taken from reference TRBV7-9 and TRBJ1-6, is DTGVSQNPRHKITKRGQNVTFRCDPISEHNRLYWYRQTLGQGPEFLTYFQNEAQLEKSRLLSDRFSAERPKGSFSTLEIQRTEQGDSAMYLCASSLARDSSYNSPLHFGNGTRLTVT.

V is TRBV14 and J is TRBJ2-5; 8 bases align to TRBD2. The CDR3 runs to 14 residues. V shed 5 bases, J shed 5 bases, and the junction held 7 bases outside the gene matches. In germline, CDR1 is SGHDN, CDR2 FVKESK. CDR3 DNA sequence: TGTGCCAGCAGCACCCGAGCGGGAGCGGAGACCCAGTACTTC. This encodes CASSTRAGAETQYF.